This T cell receptor (beta chain) appears in the sequencing data of a study of blood T cells in healthy people across ages. At the level of the study: Per every two T cells, about one barcoded beta molecule was captured by template switching.

PCR was performed a second time for about 7 to 11 cycles using a sample-barcoded 5' primer and a J-beta primer mix. MiXCR, applied by TCRdb to the 5' RACE reads, yields one record per CDR3 protein. Of about 780,000 distinct CDR3 sequences listed, about 47% are singletons. V was cut by 5 bases and J by 2 bases, with 10 bases left in between. Germline CDR1 reads DFQATT; CDR2 reads SNEGSKA (reference sequence). The CDR3 is 12 amino acids. Study results and limitations: Naive and antigen-experienced cells could not be conclusively compared, given unsorted PBMCs. Comparison with aged donors showed that long-lived donors had more naive CD4+ cells and higher diversity. Strongly correlated with naive T cell percentage was TCR beta diversity.

Comment on this clonotype: The target antigen is unknown.

This receptor was obtained from an elderly man in good health. V and J are TRBV20-1 and TRBJ2-7, with D possibly matching TRBD2 (6 bases). The sequenced sample was blood. Here the CDR3 reads CSAGGVPYEQYF. Written as DNA, the CDR3 is TGCAGTGCTGGAGGGGTCCCCTACGAGCAGTACTTC.